A selection of T cell receptor beta chains follows, all from one sample in a study of graft-versus-host responses after intestinal transplantation. Sequenced by immunoSEQ multiplex PCR; TCRdb stores in-frame clones only, minus some. The sample carries over 35,000 clones, about 89% recorded once. This sample comprised PBMCs, obtained approximately 300 days after intestinal transplant. These receptors were obtained from a human patient who received an intestinal transplant, so some T cells may come from the graft donor. CDR3s include the opening cysteine and the closing phenylalanine or tryptophan. A D gene is named only where the DNA matches it firmly. The size of a clone is reported for some rows only, either as once, few or many, or as a class for expanded clones.

cdr3_aa cdr3_nt j_call d_call v_call clone_size
CASSQVLPHGRGVGRQYF TGCGCCAGCAGCCAAGTATTGCCCCACGGCCGCGGGGTTGGGCGGCAGTACTTC TRBJ2-7 . TRBV4-1 .
CASSSSGTYFAGTQYF TGTGCCAGCAGCTCTTCCGGGACTTACTTTGCAGGGACCCAGTACTTC TRBJ2-5 . TRBV7-6 .
CASSLVALEGGYTF TGCGCCAGCAGCTTGGTCGCGCTAGAGGGTGGCTACACCTTC TRBJ1-2 . TRBV5-1 few
CASSSSSFSNQPQHF TGTGCCAGCAGCTCCAGTTCCTTTAGCAATCAGCCCCAGCATTTT TRBJ1-5 . TRBV2 .
CASSLATNNEQFF TGCGCCAGCAGCTTGGCCACGAACAATGAGCAGTTCTTC TRBJ2-1 . TRBV5-1 .
CASSVGPGGQTDTQYF TGTGCCAGCAGCGTAGGACCGGGGGGGCAGACAGATACGCAGTATTTT TRBJ2-3 TRBD2 TRBV9 .
CASSEASEGQYF TGTGCCAGCAGTGAAGCCTCGGAGGGCCAGTACTTC TRBJ2-4 . TRBV2 .
CASSRAGKNYGYTF TGTGCCAGCAGTCGGGCAGGGAAGAACTATGGCTACACCTTC TRBJ1-2 . TRBV2 .
CAWRRGQANYGYTF TGTGCCTGGAGGAGGGGACAGGCGAACTATGGCTACACCTTC TRBJ1-2 TRBD1 TRBV30 .
CASSLTGDYLSF TGTGCCAGTAGTCTTACAGGGGATTATCTCTCTTTT TRBJ1-4 TRBD1 TRBV19 .
CASSYGGQTRETQYF TGTGCCAGCAGTTACGGAGGACAAACCCGTGAGACCCAGTACTTC TRBJ2-5 . TRBV6-5 .
CASSVGGGSGANVLTF TGTGCCAGCAGCGTGGGGGGCGGCTCTGGGGCCAACGTCCTGACTTTC TRBJ2-6 . TRBV9 .
CASSDADTQYF TGCGCCAGCAGTGACGCAGATACGCAGTATTTT TRBJ2-3 . TRBV10-2 .
CASSLGLAGYTGELFF TGTGCCAGTAGCCTGGGACTAGCGGGATACACCGGGGAGCTGTTTTTT TRBJ2-2 TRBD2 TRBV19 .
CASTLGSVPGEQYF TGTGCCAGCACCTTGGGTTCAGTCCCAGGCGAGCAGTACTTC TRBJ2-7 . TRBV28 once
CASSQVPGQPNQPQHF TGCGCCAGCAGCCAAGTTCCCGGACAGCCAAATCAGCCCCAGCATTTT TRBJ1-5 . TRBV4-1 .
CASSVWGGLSTDTQYF TGTGCCAGCAGCGTGTGGGGGGGGCTGAGCACAGATACGCAGTATTTT TRBJ2-3 . TRBV7-9 .
CASIEGTSGRNEQFF TGTGCCAGCATTGAAGGAACTAGCGGTAGGAATGAGCAGTTCTTC TRBJ2-1 TRBD2 TRBV2 .
CASSQGGGLSTGYTF TGCGCCAGCAGCCAAGGGGGAGGGCTCTCGACGGGCTACACCTTC TRBJ1-2 . TRBV4-1 .
CASSAYQLGGTGSGNTIYF TGTGCCAGCAGTGCATACCAATTAGGGGGGACCGGCTCTGGAAACACCATATATTTT TRBJ1-3 . TRBV6-1 .
CASSYSGTANEKLFF TGTGCCAGCAGTTACTCCGGGACGGCTAATGAAAAACTGTTTTTT TRBJ1-4 . TRBV6-5 .
CASSPSTDTQYF TGTGCCAGCAGCCCCAGCACAGATACGCAGTATTTT TRBJ2-3 . TRBV7-2 .
CASSLLPGLADYEQYF TGTGCCAGCAGTCTCCTTCCGGGACTAGCGGATTACGAGCAGTACTTC TRBJ2-7 TRBD2 TRBV11-2 .
CASSPRTSGGNEQFF TGTGCCAGCAGCCCTCGGACTAGCGGGGGCAATGAGCAGTTCTTC TRBJ2-1 TRBD2 TRBV11-2 .
CASNRAPTDTQYF TGTGCCAGCAACAGGGCCCCCACAGATACGCAGTATTTT TRBJ2-3 . TRBV6-5 .
CASSLGTSFNEQYF TGTGCCAGCAGTTTAGGGACTAGCTTCAACGAGCAGTACTTC TRBJ2-7 TRBD2 TRBV6-6 .